This T cell receptor beta chain was sequenced for a study of blood T cells in healthy people across ages. Study-level findings and limits: Long-lived donors had more naive CD4+ cells and higher diversity than aged donors. From one million sequenced T cells, diversity estimates were lower bounds.

A second 7 to 11 cycle PCR used barcoded and J-beta primers. TCRdb passed the 5' RACE reads through MiXCR, listing each CDR3 protein once. The data hold about 1.5 million distinct CDR3 sequences, with 42% observed a single time. About this clonotype itself: What it binds is not known.

This CDR3 has 12 amino acids. Trimming stripped 2 bases from V and 1 base from J, with 5 bases between. Germline CDR1 is SQVTM and CDR2 is ANQGSEA. The chain is built from TRBV29-1 and TRBJ1-2; D not certain. What was sequenced was blood. This receptor was identified in a woman in her late teens or twenties in good health. CDR3 nucleotide sequence: TGCAGCGTTGAACAGCTTAACTATGGCTACACCTTC. It is translated as CSVEQLNYGYTF.